The table lists the clone carrying this T cell receptor (beta chain) with a few counts. No antigen is known for it. The entry originates in a study of shared clonotypes between healthy human individuals. Several immunoSEQ plates received, in even portions, the genomic DNA of each subset. When replicate PCRs were run on unsorted PBMC, they used 300 ng DNA, 25,000 to 35,000 T cell genomes. Produced via immunoSEQ multiplex PCR; TCRdb's table is partial and in-frame only. This table holds about half a million clones, over 70% found once. Study findings and constraints: Donors were few, which limited the genetic and exposure-history diversity represented.

Germline lookup yields CDR1 GTSNPN and CDR2 SVGIG (reference sequence). Between the trimmed V and J ends, which lost 0 bases and 4 bases, there was a span of 8 bases. The CDR3 consists of 13 residues. The sequenced sample consisted of PBMCs. This chain joins TRBV30 and TRBJ2-3; either TRBD1 or TRBD2 may supply D (5 bases each). This receptor was identified in a middle-aged woman in good health. Some clones in this sample may be carry-over from other donors' samples. The CDR3 DNA sequence: TGTGCCTGGAGTGTGGGGACGGCAGATACGCAGTATTTT. It specifies CAWSVGTADTQYF.